This T cell receptor beta chain was recovered during a study of T cell responses to AZD1222 COVID-19 vaccine. The CDR3 sequence is 15 residues long. V was pared by 2 bases and J by 3 bases, with 14 bases between. The germline CDR1 and CDR2 sequences are SGHDT and YYEEEE. General study results and limits: Per reports, nearly half of all spike-specific TCRs target regions that are unmutated in variants. CD4 TCRs covered the whole spike, strongest at regions 160-218 and 743-854.

Clones were sequenced by immunoSEQ multiplex PCR, and TCRdb holds only the in-frame ones, with some missing. The sample records approximately 100,000 clones, 90% being singletons. About this clone: What it recognizes is unknown.

The input for sequencing was peripheral blood, taken on day 0 of AZD1222 vaccination. The chain links TRBV5-6 to TRBJ2-5; no definite D call. The sequence derives from an adult in good health. In DNA, the CDR3 is TGTGCCAGCAGCTTAATAATTGTGGAGAAAGAGACCCAGTACTTC. Its translation is CASSLIIVEKETQYF.